Listed here are 6 T cell receptor beta chains from one sample, sequenced in a study of cytomegalovirus exposure and HLA in healthy donors (dated by TCRdb to about 2017). The library came from the immunoSEQ multiplex PCR assay. For the multiplex PCR, a mixture combining 60 forward primers for TCR Vbeta segments and 13 reverse primers for TCR Jbeta segments was used. TCRdb re-hosts the immuneACCESS table, in-frame sequences only. Its copies lack some clones; in the studies checked, an unresolved V gene accounts for under half of them, and the cause for the rest is not known. The sample records 150,000 to 200,000 clones, about 75% of which are singletons. The leading ten clones occupy around 0.96% of the sample. The specimen sequenced was PBMCs. The receptors here all came from a woman aged 45 to 65 in good health and CMV-seropositive.

The chain combines TRBV11-2 with TRBJ2-5, with D unresolved. V dropped 4 bases and J dropped 1 base, with 7 bases sitting between them. CDR3 length: 13 residues. Germline CDR1 is SGHAT and CDR2 is FQNNGV. The chain's CDR3 is CASSYYTQETQYF. The DNA of the CDR3 is TGTGCCAGCAGCTATTACACCCAAGAGACCCAGTACTTC.

The V gene is TRBV28, the J gene TRBJ1-2; TRBD1 is a possible D gene (5 bases). The V end lost 3 bases, the J end lost 7 bases, and 15 bases lay between the germline ends. Germline V gene sequence: CDR1 MDHEN, CDR2 SYDVKM. This CDR3 spans 14 amino acids. CDR3 sequence (DNA): TGTGCCAGCAGTTTTGGTTGGCAGGGTCGTGGCTACACCTTC. This sequence encodes CASSFGWQGRGYTF.

The CDR3 here is CASSRTSGSYEQYF. CDR3 coding DNA: TGTGCCAGCAGCCGGACTAGCGGGAGCTACGAGCAGTACTTC. The chain recombines TRBV9 with TRBJ2-7; 13 bases match TRBD2. CDR1 is SGDLS, CDR2 YYNGEE, per germline. Trimming at V came to 4 bases and at J to 3 bases, leaving 1 base not matched to a gene. CDR3 length: 14 residues.

The chain has TRBV10-3 and TRBJ2-6; possibly TRBD2 for D (5 bases). Per germline, CDR1 ENHRY and CDR2 SYGVKD. Deletions cut 0 bases from V and 0 bases from J, with 9 bases between. This CDR3 comprises 17 residues. The CDR3: CAISESGSLSGANVLTF. The CDR3 DNA reads TGTGCCATCAGTGAGTCGGGGAGCCTCTCTGGGGCCAACGTCCTGACTTTC.

This clone was seen once. The V and J genes are TRBV29-1 and TRBJ2-7, with TRBD1 as a possible D gene (6 bases). The length of the CDR3 is 13 residues. Germline V lookup: CDR1 SQVTM, CDR2 ANQGSEA. V shed 7 bases and J shed 2 bases, with 15 bases lying between them. The CDR3 region has the DNA TGCAGCGCGTCCGACAGGACACCCTACGAGCAGTACTTC. This gives the protein CSASDRTPYEQYF.

The gene calls are TRBV7-2 and TRBJ2-5; TRBD2 is a possible D gene (6 bases). The germline V and J ends were trimmed by 1 base and 5 bases, with 17 bases remaining between them. Germline CDR1 reads SGHTA; CDR2 reads FQGNSA. The CDR3 extends over 16 amino acids. The chain's CDR3 is CASSLGDSHSRETQYF. DNA for the CDR3: TGTGCCAGCAGCTTAGGGGACTCCCATTCCAGGGAGACCCAGTACTTC. The entire variable domain, with the rest obtained from reference TRBV7-2 and TRBJ2-5, is as follows: GAGVSQSPSNKVTEKGKDVELRCDPISGHTALYWYRQSLGQGLEFLIYFQGNSAPDKSGLPSDRFSAERTGGSVSTLTIQRTQQEDSAVYLCASSLGDSHSRETQYFGPGTRLLVL.